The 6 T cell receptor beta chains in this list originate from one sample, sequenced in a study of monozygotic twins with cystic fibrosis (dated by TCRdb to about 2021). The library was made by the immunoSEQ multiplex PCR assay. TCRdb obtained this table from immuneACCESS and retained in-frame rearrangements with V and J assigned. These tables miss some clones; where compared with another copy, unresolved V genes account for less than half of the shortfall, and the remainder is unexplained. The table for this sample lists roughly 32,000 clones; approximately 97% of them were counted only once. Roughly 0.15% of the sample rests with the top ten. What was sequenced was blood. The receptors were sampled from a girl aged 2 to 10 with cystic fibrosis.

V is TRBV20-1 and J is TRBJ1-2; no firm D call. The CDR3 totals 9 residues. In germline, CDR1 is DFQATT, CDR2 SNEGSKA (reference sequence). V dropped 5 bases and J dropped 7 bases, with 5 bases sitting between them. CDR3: CSAARGYTF. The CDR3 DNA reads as TGCAGTGCTGCGCGTGGCTACACCTTC.

In nucleotides, the CDR3 is TGTGCCAGCTCCCAGGTTGCCCTGAATGAGCAGTTCTTC. Its translation: CASSQVALNEQFF. The rearrangement joins TRBV18 to TRBJ2-1; D not resolved. Trimming removed 6 bases at V and 7 bases at J, with 13 bases between. The CDR3 spans 13 residues. The germline gives CDR1 KGHSH, CDR2 LQKENI.

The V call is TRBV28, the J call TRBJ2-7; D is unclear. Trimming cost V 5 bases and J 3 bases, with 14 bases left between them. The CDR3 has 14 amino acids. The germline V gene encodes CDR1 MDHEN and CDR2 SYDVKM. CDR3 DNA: TGTGCCAGCAGTACCAACCCCTCTAGCTACGAGCAGTACTTC. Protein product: CASSTNPSSYEQYF.

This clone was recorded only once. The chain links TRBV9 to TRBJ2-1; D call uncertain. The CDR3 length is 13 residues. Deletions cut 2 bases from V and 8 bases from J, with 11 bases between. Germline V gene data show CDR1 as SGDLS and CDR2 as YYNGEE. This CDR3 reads CASSVPSLDEQFF. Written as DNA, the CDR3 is TGTGCCAGCAGCGTTCCCTCGTTGGATGAGCAGTTCTTC.

The CDR3 protein is CASSEALAGSYEQYF. For the CDR3, the DNA is TGTGCCAGCAGTGAAGCGCTAGCGGGCTCCTACGAGCAGTACTTC. This chain uses TRBV6-1 with TRBJ2-7; 8 bases are shared with TRBD2. The J segment lost 0 bases and the V segment lost 0 bases, leaving 1 base of the junction unmatched. Germline CDR1 is MNHNS and CDR2 is SASEGT. The CDR3 is made up of 15 amino acids.

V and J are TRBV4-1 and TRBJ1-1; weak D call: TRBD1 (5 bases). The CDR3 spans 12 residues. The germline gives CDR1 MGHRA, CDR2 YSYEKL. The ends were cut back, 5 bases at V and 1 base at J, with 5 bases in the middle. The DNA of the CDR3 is TGCGCCAGCAGCGGGGGGAACACTGAAGCTTTCTTT. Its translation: CASSGGNTEAFF.